The 20 T cell receptor beta chains listed next were all sequenced from one sample in a study of blood T cells in healthy people across ages. Next came a second PCR, run for roughly 6 to 11 cycles, which used a sample-barcoded 5' primer along with a J-beta primer mix. In TCRdb, the 5' RACE reads were re-called with MiXCR into one record per CDR3 protein. This table has some 760,000 distinct CDR3 sequences, 25% appearing once. This sample was shared with a second study, whose subject was T cells of mothers and their children.

Sequenced sample: blood. The receptors were gathered from a boy aged 5-17 years in good health.

This chain joins TRBV12-3 or TRBV12-4 and TRBJ2-1, with D unresolved. Deletions cut 8 bases from V and 6 bases from J, with 11 bases between. There are 12 residues in the CDR3. The DNA for the CDR3 is TGTGCCAGCGGGAAATCTGGCAATGAGCAGTTCTTC. Translation gives CASGKSGNEQFF.

The chain combines TRBV7-2 with TRBJ2-3, with TRBD2 identical over 9 bases. With V trimmed by 1 base and J by 7 bases, 9 bases remained unmatched. This CDR3 has 16 residues. Per the germline V gene, CDR1 is SGHTA and CDR2 is FQGNSA. Here the CDR3 DNA reads TGTGCCAGCAGCTTAGTCCCTAGCGGGATCACGCATACGCAGTATTTT. Protein product: CASSLVPSGITHTQYF.

J is TRBJ2-7 and V is TRBV20-1; a weak D match, TRBD1 (6 bases). The V end was cut by 5 bases, the J end by 3 bases, with 14 bases between. CDR3 length equals 13 residues. Germline V gene data show CDR1 as DFQATT and CDR2 as SNEGSKA (reference sequence). This chain's CDR3 is CSAVHRAFYEQYF. The CDR3 DNA reads as TGCAGTGCTGTACACAGGGCTTTCTACGAGCAGTACTTC.

This clonotype showed up just a few times. CDR3 sequence (DNA): TGCAGCGTTGAAGGCACGACTGATTCCTCCTACGAGCAGTACTTC. It codes for CSVEGTTDSSYEQYF. The rearrangement joins TRBV29-1 to TRBJ2-7, with D unresolved. The germline V and J ends were trimmed by 1 base and 0 bases, with 13 bases remaining between them. CDR3 length equals 15 residues. Germline V lookup: CDR1 SQVTM, CDR2 ANQGSEA.

V and J are TRBV21-1 and TRBJ2-5. The DNA end is more similar to TRBJ2-7, so the J call may be wrong. TRBV21-1 is noted as a pseudogene. The length of the CDR3 is 10 residues. CDR3 loop: CATTICEQYF. CDR3 DNA sequence: TGTGCCACTACGATTTGCGAGCAGTACTTC.

V and J are TRBV12-3 or TRBV12-4 and TRBJ2-3; a possible D gene is TRBD2 (7 bases). This CDR3 has 16 amino acids. Trimming took 2 bases from V and 3 from J, leaving 15 bases between them. The CDR3 protein is CASSLFGGGLTDTQYF. As DNA, the CDR3 is TGTGCCAGCAGTTTATTTGGGGGGGGCTTGACAGATACGCAGTATTTT.

This chain uses TRBV20-1 with TRBJ2-1, with D possibly TRBD2 on 6 matching bases. Germline lookup yields CDR1 DFQATT and CDR2 SNEGSKA (reference sequence). V shed 3 bases and J shed 5 bases, with 11 bases lying between them. This CDR3 has 13 amino acids. CDR3 in DNA: TGCAGTGCTAGTCTGGACTACAACAATGAGCAGTTCTTC. This translates into CSASLDYNNEQFF.

This rearrangement joins TRBV12-3 or TRBV12-4 to TRBJ2-5; 10 nucleotides line up with TRBD2. Judging by the DNA end, TRBJ2-1 fits better; the J call may be wrong. This CDR3 has 18 residues. The CDR3 DNA reads TGTGCCAGCAGTTTAGCGTTTCTAGCGGGAGTAGGGTACAATGAGCAGTTCTTC. Translated, it gives CASSLAFLAGVGYNEQFF.

The chain's CDR3 is CASTHWQGYQETQYF. CDR3 bases: TGTGCTAGTACGCATTGGCAGGGCTATCAAGAGACCCAGTACTTC. This chain joins TRBV12-5 and TRBJ2-5, with D perhaps TRBD1 (5 bases). CDR1 and CDR2 from the germline V gene are LGHNT and FRNRAP. With 8 bases removed from V and 2 bases from J, the gap between germline ends came to 18 bases. The CDR3 runs to 15 residues.

The rearrangement links TRBV2 to TRBJ2-1; the D is unclear. This CDR3 contains 13 residues. Trimming stripped 6 bases from V and 0 bases from J, with 6 bases between. Germline V gene sequence: CDR1 SNHLY, CDR2 FYNNEI. The DNA of the CDR3 is TGTGCCAGCAGGGCGCTCTCCTACAATGAGCAGTTCTTC. Amino acids: CASRALSYNEQFF.

V is TRBV3-1 and J is TRBJ2-1, with D uncertain. V lost 2 bases, J lost 6 bases, and 14 bases lay in between. The CDR3 contains 15 residues. CDR1 and CDR2 (germline): LGHDT, YNNKEL (reference sequence). The DNA for the CDR3 is TGTGCCAGCAGCCAATTTTTGACCGTAATCAATGAGCAGTTCTTC. This encodes CASSQFLTVINEQFF.

This clonotype was seen more than once but under ten times. V usage is TRBV7-2 and J usage is TRBJ2-7, with 8 bases identical to TRBD2. The CDR3 totals 17 residues. Per the germline V gene, CDR1 is SGHTA and CDR2 is FQGNSA. V lost 3 bases to trimming and J lost 2 bases; unmatched junction nucleotides: 12. The CDR3 protein is CASSFFLAGPLAYEQYF. In nucleotides, the CDR3 is TGTGCCAGCAGCTTTTTCTTAGCGGGACCCCTTGCCTACGAGCAGTACTTC. Drawing the rest from reference TRBV7-2 and TRBJ2-7, the complete variable domain is GAGVSQSPSNKVTEKGKDVELRCDPISGHTALYWYRQSLGQGLEFLIYFQGNSAPDKSGLPSDRFSAERTGGSVSTLTIQRTQQEDSAVYLCASSFFLAGPLAYEQYFGPGTRLTVT.

This clonotype showed up just a few times. The V call is TRBV6-2 or TRBV6-3, the J call TRBJ2-1, with D perhaps matching TRBD1 (5 bases). CDR3 length equals 16 residues. The V gene's germline CDR1 is MNHEY and CDR2 SVGEGT. V was shortened by 2 bases and J by 4 bases, with 15 bases between the two germline ends. CDR3 amino acids: CASSYPTARGYNEQFF. The CDR3 DNA is TGTGCCAGCAGTTACCCTACAGCTAGGGGATACAATGAGCAGTTCTTC.

The V and J genes are TRBV20-1 and TRBJ2-2; 11 bases map to TRBD2. CDR3 size: 17 residues. The V segment lost 2 bases and the J segment 0 bases; nucleotides outside the gene matches: 5. Per germline, CDR1 DFQATT and CDR2 SNEGSKA (reference sequence). CDR3 coding DNA: TGCAGTGCTAGATTCTCTAGCGGGAGGCCGAACACCGGGGAGCTGTTTTTT. Its protein product is CSARFSSGRPNTGELFF.

The V call is TRBV6-5, the J call TRBJ1-1; D is unclear. Per germline, CDR1 MNHEY and CDR2 SVGAGI. The V end lost 10 bases, the J end lost 1 base, and 10 bases lay between the germline ends. The CDR3 has 12 residues. Written as DNA, the CDR3 is TGTGCCATCCGGGTAGGGAACACTGAAGCTTTCTTT. Amino acid sequence: CAIRVGNTEAFF.

This chain uses TRBV29-1 with TRBJ2-7; D possibly uses TRBD1 or TRBD2 (5 bases each). The V and J ends lost 6 bases and 5 bases respectively, with 14 bases between them. The germline V gene encodes CDR1 SQVTM and CDR2 ANQGSEA. The CDR3 contains 12 residues. CDR3 loop: CSVWDLGNEQYF. Written as DNA, the CDR3 is TGCAGCGTATGGGACCTCGGGAACGAGCAGTACTTC.

The chain uses TRBV7-8 and TRBJ2-6; 9 bases are a match to TRBD2. Unmatched junction bases numbered 12, after V lost 2 bases and J lost 4 bases. The CDR3 totals 19 residues. Germline assignment: CDR1 SGHVS and CDR2 FQNEAQ. CDR3 region: CASSLMWLAGARGANVLTF. The CDR3 DNA reads as TGTGCCAGCAGCTTAATGTGGTTAGCGGGAGCTCGAGGGGCCAACGTCCTGACTTTC.

The rearrangement joins TRBV11-2 to TRBJ1-1; possibly TRBD1 for D (6 bases). Germline V gene data show CDR1 as SGHAT and CDR2 as FQNNGV. The CDR3 is 16 residues long. Trimming pared 4 bases from V and 5 bases from J, leaving 20 bases between. The CDR3 is CASSSMGALTRTEAFF. The CDR3 DNA sequence: TGTGCCAGCAGCTCCATGGGGGCACTAACCCGGACTGAAGCTTTCTTT.

This clonotype was seen a single time. The chain joins TRBV28 to TRBJ2-7; D is perhaps TRBD1 (5 bases). This CDR3 has 13 amino acids. Germline V lookup: CDR1 MDHEN, CDR2 SYDVKM. With 3 bases removed from V and 5 bases from J, the gap between germline ends came to 11 bases. CDR3 nucleotides: TGTGCCAGCAGTTTTGGGGTAGGGGACGAGCAGTACTTC. It translates to CASSFGVGDEQYF.

As concerns this clonotype: One end of the junction varies from germline; a read error may be responsible. This chain uses TRBV28 with TRBJ2-7; 10 bases are shared with TRBD2. The CDR3 has 15 amino acids. Germline values: CDR1 MDHEN, CDR2 SYDVKM. CDR3 coding DNA: TGTGCCAGCATCGTATCTAGCGGGAGCTCCTACGAGCAGTGCTTC. Translation: CASIVSSGSSYEQCF.